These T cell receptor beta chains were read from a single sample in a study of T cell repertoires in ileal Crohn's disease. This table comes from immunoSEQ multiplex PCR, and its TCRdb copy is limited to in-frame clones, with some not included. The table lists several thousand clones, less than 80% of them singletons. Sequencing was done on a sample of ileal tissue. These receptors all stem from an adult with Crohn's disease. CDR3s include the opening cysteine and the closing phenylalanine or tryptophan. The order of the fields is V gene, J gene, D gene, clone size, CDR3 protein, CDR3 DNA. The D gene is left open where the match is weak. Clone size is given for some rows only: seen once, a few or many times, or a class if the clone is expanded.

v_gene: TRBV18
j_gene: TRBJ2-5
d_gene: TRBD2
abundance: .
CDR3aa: CASSPLSGGQETQYF
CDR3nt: TGTGCCAGCTCACCGTTGAGCGGGGGCCAAGAGACCCAGTACTTC

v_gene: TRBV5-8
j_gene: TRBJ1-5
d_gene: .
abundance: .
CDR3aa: CASSPGNSNQPQHF
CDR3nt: TGTGCCAGCAGCCCGGGTAATAGCAATCAGCCCCAGCATTTT

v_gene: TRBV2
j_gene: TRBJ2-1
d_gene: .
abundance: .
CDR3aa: CARRLRTPNNEQFF
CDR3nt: TGTGCCAGACGCCTGAGGACTCCAAACAATGAGCAGTTCTTC

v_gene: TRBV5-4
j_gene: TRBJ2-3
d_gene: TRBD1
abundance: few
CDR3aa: CASSVRDRGSTDTQYF
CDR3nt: TGTGCCAGCAGCGTCCGGGACAGGGGGTCAACAGATACGCAGTATTTT

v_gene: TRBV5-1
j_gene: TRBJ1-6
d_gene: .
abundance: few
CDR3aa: CASSLGGSGDSPLHF
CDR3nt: TGCGCCAGCAGCTTGGGGGGGTCAGGGGATTCACCCCTCCACTTT

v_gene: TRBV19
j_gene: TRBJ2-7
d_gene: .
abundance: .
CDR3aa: CASSMSQGSHEQYF
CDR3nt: TGTGCCAGTAGTATGTCCCAGGGGAGCCACGAGCAGTACTTC

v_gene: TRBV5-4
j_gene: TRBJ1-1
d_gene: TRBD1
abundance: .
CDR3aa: CASSLDRGHAEAFF
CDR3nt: TGTGCCAGCAGCTTGGACAGGGGGCACGCTGAAGCTTTCTTT

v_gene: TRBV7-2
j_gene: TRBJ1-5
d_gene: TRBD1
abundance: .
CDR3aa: CASSDRASQPQHF
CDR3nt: TGTGCCAGCAGTGACAGGGCCAGCCAGCCCCAGCATTTT

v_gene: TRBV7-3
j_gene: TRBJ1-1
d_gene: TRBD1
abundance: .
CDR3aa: CASSLGQGAGGTEAFF
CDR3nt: TGTGCCAGCAGCTTGGGACAGGGGGCCGGTGGCACTGAAGCTTTCTTT

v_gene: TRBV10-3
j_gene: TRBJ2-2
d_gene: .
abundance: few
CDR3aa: CAISESRTGAGTGELFF
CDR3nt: TGTGCCATCAGTGAGTCCCGGACGGGAGCGGGCACCGGGGAGCTGTTTTTT

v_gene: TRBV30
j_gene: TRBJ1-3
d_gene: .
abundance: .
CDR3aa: CAWSPNAGARGNTIYF
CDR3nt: TGTGCCTGGAGTCCCAACGCGGGGGCACGTGGAAACACCATATATTTT

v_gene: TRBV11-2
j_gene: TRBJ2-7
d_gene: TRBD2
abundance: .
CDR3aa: CASSHPSGRLSYEQYF
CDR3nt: TGTGCCAGCAGCCACCCTAGCGGGAGGCTCTCCTACGAGCAGTACTTC

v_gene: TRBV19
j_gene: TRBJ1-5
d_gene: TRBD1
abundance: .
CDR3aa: CATRQGLNGNQPQHF
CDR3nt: TGTGCCACCAGACAGGGGTTGAACGGCAATCAGCCCCAGCATTTT

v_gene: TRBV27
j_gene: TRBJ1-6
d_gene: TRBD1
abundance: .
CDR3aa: CASSPGQGAGSPLHF
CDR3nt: TGTGCCAGCAGTCCCGGACAGGGGGCAGGTTCACCCCTCCACTTT

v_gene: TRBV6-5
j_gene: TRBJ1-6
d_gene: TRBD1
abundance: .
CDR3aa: CASRHQGASSPLHF
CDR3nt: TGTGCCAGCAGACACCAGGGGGCTAGTTCACCCCTCCACTTT

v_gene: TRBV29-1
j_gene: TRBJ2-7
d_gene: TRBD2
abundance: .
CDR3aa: CSAMVQRENEQYF
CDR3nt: TGCAGCGCCATGGTCCAGCGGGAGAACGAGCAGTACTTC

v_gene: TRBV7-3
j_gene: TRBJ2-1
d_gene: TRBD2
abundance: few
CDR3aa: CASSFGGGLNEQFF
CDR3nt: TGTGCCAGCAGCTTTGGCGGGGGTTTAAATGAGCAGTTCTTC

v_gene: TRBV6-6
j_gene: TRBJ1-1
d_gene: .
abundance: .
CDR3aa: CASSYPPRGTEAFF
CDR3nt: TGTGCCAGCAGTTACCCGCCACGCGGGACTGAAGCTTTCTTT

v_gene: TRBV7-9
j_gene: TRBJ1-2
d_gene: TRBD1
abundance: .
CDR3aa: CASSLEAGGAYGYTF
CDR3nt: TGTGCCAGCAGCTTGGAAGCAGGGGGCGCTTATGGCTACACCTTC

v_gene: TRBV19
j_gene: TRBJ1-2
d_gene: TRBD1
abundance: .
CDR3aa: CASRIRQGNYGYTF
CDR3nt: TGTGCCAGTAGGATAAGACAGGGGAACTATGGCTACACCTTC

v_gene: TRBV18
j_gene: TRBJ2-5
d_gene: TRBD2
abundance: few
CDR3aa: CASSPPLAGSRQETQYF
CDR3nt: TGTGCCAGCTCACCACCGCTAGCGGGGAGCCGCCAAGAGACCCAGTACTTC

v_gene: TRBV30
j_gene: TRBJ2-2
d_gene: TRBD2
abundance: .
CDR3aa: CAWRRAGGGTGELFF
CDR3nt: TGTGCCTGGAGAAGGGCCGGGGGGGGAACCGGGGAGCTGTTTTTT

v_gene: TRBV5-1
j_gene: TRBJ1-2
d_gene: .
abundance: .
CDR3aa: CASSPSLRLNYGYTF
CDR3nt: TGCGCCAGCAGCCCGTCTCTGCGACTTAACTATGGCTACACCTTC